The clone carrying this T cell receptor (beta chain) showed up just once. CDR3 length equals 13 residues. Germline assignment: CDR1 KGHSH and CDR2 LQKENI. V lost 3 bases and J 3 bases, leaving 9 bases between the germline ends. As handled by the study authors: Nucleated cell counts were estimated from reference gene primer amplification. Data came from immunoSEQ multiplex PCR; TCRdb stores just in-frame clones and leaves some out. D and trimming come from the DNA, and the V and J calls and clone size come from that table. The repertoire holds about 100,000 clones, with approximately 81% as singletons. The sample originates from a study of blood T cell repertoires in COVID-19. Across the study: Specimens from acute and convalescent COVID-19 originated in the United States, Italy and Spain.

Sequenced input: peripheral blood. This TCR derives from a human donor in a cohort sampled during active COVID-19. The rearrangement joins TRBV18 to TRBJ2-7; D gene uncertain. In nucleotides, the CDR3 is TGTGCCAGCTCACCCCCAGGAATCTACGAGCAGTACTTC. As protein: CASSPPGIYEQYF.